Below, 9 T cell receptor beta chains from the same sample are listed, as sequenced in a study of T cells after yellow fever vaccination. TCRdb re-called the 5' RACE reads with MiXCR, one entry per CDR3 protein. The sample holds some 300,000 distinct CDR3 sequences, 7.5% to 9% seen once. The specimen was CD4+ T cells sorted from PBMCs, collected 5 days after the yellow fever booster vaccination. Every receptor here comes from a man younger than 35 who received the YFV17D yellow fever vaccine.

The rearrangement uses TRBV7-3 and TRBJ2-1, with 8 bases that match TRBD1. Trimming at V came to 1 base and at J to 8 bases, leaving 10 bases not matched to a gene. CDR1 is SGHTA and CDR2 is FQGTGA in the germline V gene. This CDR3 spans 16 amino acids. This CDR3 reads CASSLISGQGIYEQFF. In DNA form, the CDR3 reads TGTGCCAGCAGCTTAATAAGCGGACAGGGAATCTATGAGCAGTTCTTC. The variable domain in full, with the rest retrieved from reference TRBV7-3 and TRBJ2-1, is GAGVSQTPSNKVTEKGKYVELRCDPISGHTALYWYRQSLGQGPEFLIYFQGTGAADDSGLPNDRFFAVRPEGSVSTLKIQRTERGDSAVYLCASSLISGQGIYEQFFGPGTRLTVL.

This clonotype was seen a handful of times. In DNA, the CDR3 is TGTGCCAGCAGGCCTCGGGCGGGGGGACTCACAGATACGCAGTATTTT. Translating gives CASRPRAGGLTDTQYF. The V and J genes are TRBV7-9 and TRBJ2-3, with TRBD2 identical over 8 bases. The germline CDR1 and CDR2 sequences are SEHNR and FQNEAQ (reference sequence). V shed 6 bases and J 2 bases; nucleotides not matched to a gene: 10. The CDR3 covers 16 residues.

This clonotype came up many times. V gene TRBV5-1 combines with J gene TRBJ2-3; 9 bases fit TRBD2. There are 15 residues in the CDR3. In germline, CDR1 is SGHRS, CDR2 YFSETQ. The J segment lost 6 bases and the V segment lost 0 bases, leaving 5 bases of the junction unmatched. CDR3 residues: CASSLGLADPDTQYF. The DNA for the CDR3 is TGCGCCAGCAGCTTGGGACTAGCGGACCCGGATACGCAGTATTTT.

This clonotype was recorded many times. This chain uses TRBV18 with TRBJ1-4; D gene ambiguous. Germline CDR1 reads KGHSH; CDR2 reads LQKENI. V was cut by 0 bases and J by 7 bases, with 15 bases left in between. The CDR3 has 16 amino acids. In nucleotides, the CDR3 is TGTGCCAGCTCACCACCGAGCTTGGACGGAGGTGAAAAACTGTTTTTT. This gives the protein CASSPPSLDGGEKLFF.

This clonotype was recorded a few times. V gene TRBV15 combines with J gene TRBJ1-1; D is perhaps TRBD1 (6 bases). Trimming took 1 base from V and 4 from J, leaving 13 bases between them. From germline, CDR1 is LNHNV and CDR2 YYDKDF (reference sequence). This CDR3 comprises 15 residues. The CDR3 spells CATSRGGAGSTEAFF. CDR3 DNA: TGTGCCACCAGCAGAGGGGGGGCTGGGTCCACTGAAGCTTTCTTT.

This clonotype was seen a few times. The rearrangement links TRBV18 to TRBJ2-3; 11 positions agree with TRBD2. V lost 5 bases and J lost 5; bases outside the gene matches: 6. CDR3 length: 15 residues. Germline lookup yields CDR1 KGHSH and CDR2 LQKENI. CDR3 DNA sequence: TGTGCCAGCTCAACGACTAGCGGGGTTGGAGATACGCAGTATTTT. Translating gives CASSTTSGVGDTQYF.

This clonotype was seen many times. V usage is TRBV7-9 and J usage is TRBJ2-3, with TRBD2 as a possible D gene (5 bases). The CDR3 is 14 amino acids. Germline values: CDR1 SEHNR, CDR2 FQNEAQ (reference sequence). Between the trimmed V and J ends, which lost 1 base and 6 bases, there was a span of 11 bases. Written as DNA, the CDR3 is TGTGCCAGCAGCTTAGATTTGGGCGGGGATACGCAGTATTTT. Amino acid sequence: CASSLDLGGDTQYF. Full variable domain (remainder filled in from reference TRBV7-9 and TRBJ2-3): DTGVSQNPRHKITKRGQNVTFRCDPISEHNRLYWYRQTLGQGPEFLTYFQNEAQLEKSRLLSDRFSAERPKGSFSTLEIQRTEQGDSAMYLCASSLDLGGDTQYFGPGTRLTVL.

The chain uses TRBV5-4 and TRBJ2-1; D remains ambiguous. The V end was cut by 0 bases, the J end by 6 bases, with 13 bases between. The CDR3 consists of 15 residues. Per the germline V gene, CDR1 is SGHNT and CDR2 is YYREEE (reference sequence). CDR3 in amino acids: CASSLVGPPPNEQFF. In DNA, the CDR3 is TGTGCCAGCAGCTTGGTTGGCCCCCCGCCCAATGAGCAGTTCTTC.

CDR3 coding DNA: TGTGCCACCAGCAGGGGGTTGGGCAATCAGCCCCAGCATTTT. This encodes CATSRGLGNQPQHF. The genes are TRBV15 and TRBJ1-5; D not resolved. Germline V gene sequence: CDR1 LNHNV, CDR2 YYDKDF (reference sequence). The CDR3 loop spans 14 amino acids. V lost 3 bases, J lost 2 bases, and 8 bases lay in between.